Listed below are T cell receptor beta chains from one sample, sequenced in a study of beta chain features in type 1 diabetes. Profiling relied on immunoSEQ multiplex PCR, and the TCRdb table lists in-frame clones only, not all of them. The repertoire consists of about 360,000 clones, with around an eighth occurring once and the leading ten covering approximately 0.015%. Sequenced input: naive CD4+ T cells from blood. The receptors originated from a man between 18 and 35 years old in good health. CDR3s include the opening cysteine and the closing phenylalanine or tryptophan. D genes are given only for firm matches. The size field is filled for only some rows; it gives once, few, many or a size class.

>few|TRBJ2-7|TRBV18|TRBD1
TGTGCCAGCTCACGTTGGGACAGGCTCTACGAGCAGTACTTC
CASSRWDRLYEQYF
>few|TRBJ2-3|TRBV7-9|TRBD2
TGTGCCAGCAGTCCCCTCCCTGGGACTAGCAGAGATACGCAGTATTTT
CASSPLPGTSRDTQYF
>few|TRBJ2-1|TRBV5-1|TRBD2
TGCGCCAGCAGCCTATTGAGCGGGAGGCCCTACAATGAGCAGTTCTTC
CASSLLSGRPYNEQFF
>few|TRBJ1-6|TRBV29-1|.
TGCAGCGTTGAAGATTGTAGGGAGCGTCCCCTCCACTTT
CSVEDCRERPLHF
>.|TRBJ1-2|TRBV28|.
TGTGCCAGCAGTTTCGGGGGATATAACTATGGCTACACCTTC
CASSFGGYNYGYTF
>few|TRBJ2-7|TRBV4-1|.
TGCGCCAGCAGCCAAGATAGGGGACTGGGCACCTACGAGCAGTACTTC
CASSQDRGLGTYEQYF
>few|TRBJ2-1|TRBV7-3|TRBD1
TGTGCCAGCAGCTCACTCCGGACAGGGTCCTACAATGAGCAGTTCTTC
CASSSLRTGSYNEQFF
>.|TRBJ1-1|TRBV7-2|TRBD1
TGTGCCAGCAGCTCGGGACAGGGAAACACTGAAGCTTTCTTT
CASSSGQGNTEAFF
>few|TRBJ1-1|TRBV7-8|TRBD1
TGTGCCAGCAGCTTTACAGGGGCGGACACTGAAGCTTTCTTT
CASSFTGADTEAFF
>.|TRBJ1-2|TRBV4-2|TRBD1
TGTGCCAGCAGCCAAGATCGAAGGACAGGGGGAGGTGACTATGGCTACACCTTC
CASSQDRRTGGGDYGYTF
>few|TRBJ1-1|TRBV2|TRBD1
TGTGCCAGCAGCTTAACCGGGACAGGGGTTCTCTTT
CASSLTGTGVLF
>.|TRBJ1-2|TRBV30|.
TGTGCCTGGAGACGAGGGGGGGGCCGCCTGAGAGGCTACACCTTC
CAWRRGGGRLRGYTF
>few|TRBJ1-1|TRBV14|.
TGTGCCAGCAGCGCCACAGGAGACACTGAAGCTTTCTTT
CASSATGDTEAFF
>.|TRBJ2-1|TRBV6-5|.
TGTGCCAGCAGTTACTCCCAGCGGGCTATCTACAATGAGCAGTTCTTC
CASSYSQRAIYNEQFF
>few|TRBJ2-6|TRBV7-2|.
TGTGCCAGCAGCTTCGTAGTATCTGGGGCCAACGTCCTGACTTTC
CASSFVVSGANVLTF
>.|TRBJ2-2|TRBV9|.
TGTGCCAGCAGCGGGAGCAATGGGGGGTCCGGGGAGCTGTTTTTT
CASSGSNGGSGELFF
>few|TRBJ2-1|TRBV28|.
TGTGCCAGCAGTTTGGAGGACAGCAGGCCGTTCTTC
CASSLEDSRPFF
>.|TRBJ2-7|TRBV7-2|TRBD2
TGTGCCAGCAGCCAACGGGGCGGGAGTTCTTACGAGCAGTACTTC
CASSQRGGSSYEQYF
>few|TRBJ2-7|TRBV27|TRBD2
TGTGCCACCCGGAGCGGGGGGTCCTACGAGCAGTACTTC
CATRSGGSYEQYF
>few|TRBJ2-3|TRBV19|TRBD1
TGTGCCAGTAGTGCGGGGACAGGGGTCACAGATACGCAGTATTTT
CASSAGTGVTDTQYF
>.|TRBJ2-7|TRBV4-3|.
TGCGCCAGCAGCCAAGATTCAGGGTCATCCTACGAGCAGTACTTC
CASSQDSGSSYEQYF
>few|TRBJ2-2|TRBV7-9|.
TGTGCCAGCAGCTTAGGTGGGAGTCACACCGGGGAGCTGTTTTTT
CASSLGGSHTGELFF
>.|TRBJ1-3|TRBV9|.
TGTGCCAGCAGCGTAGCTCAGGCCTTGAGCTCTGGAAACACCATATATTTT
CASSVAQALSSGNTIYF
>.|TRBJ1-4|TRBV7-9|.
TGTGCCAGCAGCTTATTCCTGGAGAGAGGCGAAAAACTGTTTTTT
CASSLFLERGEKLFF
>.|TRBJ2-1|TRBV15|.
TGTGCCACCAGCCAACGGAAGGGGGCCTACAATGAGCAGTTCTTC
CATSQRKGAYNEQFF
>few|TRBJ1-1|TRBV28|TRBD1
TGTGCCAGCAGTCGAGGACAGGGGGACACTGAAGCTTTCTTT
CASSRGQGDTEAFF
>many|TRBJ2-3|TRBV29-1|TRBD2
TGCAGCGTTGATTTAGCGGGCCTCCAAGATACGCAGTATTTT
CSVDLAGLQDTQYF
>few|TRBJ1-6|TRBV6-1|.
TGTGCCAGCAGTGAAGTCGGGACATACTTCTTCCACTTT
CASSEVGTYFFHF
>few|TRBJ2-3|TRBV4-1|TRBD2
TGCGCCAGCAGCCAAGTCCGCCTAGCGGGGGGAAACACAGATACGCAGTATTTT
CASSQVRLAGGNTDTQYF
>.|TRBJ1-5|TRBV18|TRBD1
TGTGCCAGCTCACCTGAGACAGGGAACAATCAGCCCCAGCATTTT
CASSPETGNNQPQHF
>few|TRBJ1-5|TRBV25-1|.
TGTGCCAGCAGTGACGGCAGTCGAGGGAATCAGCCCCAGCATTTT
CASSDGSRGNQPQHF
>.|TRBJ2-1|TRBV19|TRBD2
TGTGCCAGTAGTAAGAGGACTAGCGGGGGGGCGTCGTACAATGAGCAGTTCTTC
CASSKRTSGGASYNEQFF
>few|TRBJ1-4|TRBV4-3|.
TGCGCCAGCAGCCAAGATGTTGCGGGGAGGGGTGAAAAACTGTTTTTT
CASSQDVAGRGEKLFF
>.|TRBJ1-2|TRBV4-1|.
TGCGCCAGCAGCCAAGGGGGGGATGGCTACACCTTC
CASSQGGDGYTF
>few|TRBJ2-7|TRBV18|TRBD1
TGTGCCAGCTCACCAGGGACAGGGCCCTACGAGCAGTACTTC
CASSPGTGPYEQYF
>few|TRBJ1-1|TRBV14|.
TGTGCCAGCAGCCAGGCAGGGATGAGGACTGAAGCTTTCTTT
CASSQAGMRTEAFF
>.|TRBJ1-2|TRBV28|.
TGTGCCAGCAGTTTGGGCCCCCGGGGCTACACCTTC
CASSLGPRGYTF
>few|TRBJ2-7|TRBV16|.
TGTGCCAGCAGCCCACCCGGGACACTAACCTACGAGCAGTACTTC
CASSPPGTLTYEQYF
>.|TRBJ2-5|TRBV28|TRBD1
TGTGCCAGCAGTTTATACACAGGGGGAAAGACCCAGTACTTC
CASSLYTGGKTQYF
>few|TRBJ2-5|TRBV6-5|TRBD1
TGTGCCAGCAGCGGACAGGGGGTGCAGGAGACCCAGTACTTC
CASSGQGVQETQYF
>few|TRBJ2-1|TRBV6-1|TRBD2
TGTGCCAGCAGTGAAAAGTTCATCGGGGGGGCCTACAATGAGCAGTTCTTC
CASSEKFIGGAYNEQFF
>.|TRBJ2-4|TRBV18|TRBD2
TGTGCCAGCTCACCAGTCCAGCGGGGTAGTCAGTACTTC
CASSPVQRGSQYF
>.|TRBJ1-1|TRBV6-5|.
TGTGCCAGCAGTTACGGGGCTAGAGGGGGAACTGAAGCTTTCTTT
CASSYGARGGTEAFF
>.|TRBJ2-1|TRBV30|TRBD2
TGTGCCTGGAGTGTACGGGTAGCGGGTCCCTACAATGAGCAGTTCTTC
CAWSVRVAGPYNEQFF
>.|TRBJ2-2|TRBV13|.
TGTGCCAGCAGCCCAAATACCGGGGAGCTGTTTTTT
CASSPNTGELFF
>.|TRBJ1-6|TRBV30|TRBD1
TGTGCCTGGAGTCCTCGGACAGGAGCCGGGAGTGGATCACCCCTCCACTTT
CAWSPRTGAGSGSPLHF
>.|TRBJ2-1|TRBV9|.
TGTGCCAGCAGCGGTGGGCCAGCGGACCTCTACAATGAGCAGTTCTTC
CASSGGPADLYNEQFF
>few|TRBJ2-5|TRBV28|TRBD2
TGTGCCAGCAGTCAGAGCGGGAATGCCCAAGAGACCCAGTACTTC
CASSQSGNAQETQYF
>few|TRBJ2-1|TRBV30|TRBD2
TGTGCCTGGAGTACTAGCGGGGGGGATGAGCAGTTCTTC
CAWSTSGGDEQFF
>.|TRBJ2-3|TRBV9|TRBD2
TGTGCCAGCAGCGTAGCTAGCGGGGGGGATACAGATACGCAGTATTTT
CASSVASGGDTDTQYF
>.|TRBJ1-1|TRBV7-2|TRBD1
TGTGCCAGCAGCTTAGGGGCAGGGGGTGTGAACACTGAAGCTTTCTTT
CASSLGAGGVNTEAFF
>few|TRBJ2-5|TRBV10-3|TRBD2
TGTGCCATCAGCGGACTAGCGGGAGGGGAGCAGTACTTC
CAISGLAGGEQYF
>.|TRBJ2-7|TRBV7-9|TRBD2
TGTGCCAGCACGAATAGCGGGTCCTACGAGCAGTACTTC
CASTNSGSYEQYF